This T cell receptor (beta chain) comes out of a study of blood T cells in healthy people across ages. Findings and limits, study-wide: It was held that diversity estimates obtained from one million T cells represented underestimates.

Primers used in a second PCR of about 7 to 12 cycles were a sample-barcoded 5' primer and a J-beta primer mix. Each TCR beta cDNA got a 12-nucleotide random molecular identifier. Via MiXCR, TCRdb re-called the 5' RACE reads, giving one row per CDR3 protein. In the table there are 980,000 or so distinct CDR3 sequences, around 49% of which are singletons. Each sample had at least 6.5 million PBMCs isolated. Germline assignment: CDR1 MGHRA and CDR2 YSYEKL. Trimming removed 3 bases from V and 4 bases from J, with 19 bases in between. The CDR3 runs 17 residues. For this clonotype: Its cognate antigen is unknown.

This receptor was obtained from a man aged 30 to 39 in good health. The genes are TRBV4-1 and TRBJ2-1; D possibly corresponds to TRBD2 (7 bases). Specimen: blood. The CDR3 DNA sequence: TGCGCCAGCAGCCACGCCGAGGGGGGGCCTCCTTACAATGAGCAGTTCTTC. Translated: CASSHAEGGPPYNEQFF.